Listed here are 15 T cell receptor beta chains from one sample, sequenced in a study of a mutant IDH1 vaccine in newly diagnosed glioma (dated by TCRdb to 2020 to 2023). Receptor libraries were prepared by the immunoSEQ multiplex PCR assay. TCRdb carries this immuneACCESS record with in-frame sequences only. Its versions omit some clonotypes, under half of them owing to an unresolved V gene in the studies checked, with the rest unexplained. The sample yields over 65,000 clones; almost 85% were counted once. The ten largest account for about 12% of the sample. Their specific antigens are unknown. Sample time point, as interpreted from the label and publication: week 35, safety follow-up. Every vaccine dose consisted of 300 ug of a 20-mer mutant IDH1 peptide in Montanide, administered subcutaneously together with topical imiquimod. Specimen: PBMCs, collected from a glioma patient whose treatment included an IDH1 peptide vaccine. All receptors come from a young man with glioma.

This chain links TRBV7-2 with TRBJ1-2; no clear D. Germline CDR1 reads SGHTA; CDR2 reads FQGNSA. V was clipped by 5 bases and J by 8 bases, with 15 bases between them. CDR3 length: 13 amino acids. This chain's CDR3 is CASSLGPVGGYTF. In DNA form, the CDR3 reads TGTGCCAGCAGCCTGGGTCCGGTCGGGGGCTACACCTTC.

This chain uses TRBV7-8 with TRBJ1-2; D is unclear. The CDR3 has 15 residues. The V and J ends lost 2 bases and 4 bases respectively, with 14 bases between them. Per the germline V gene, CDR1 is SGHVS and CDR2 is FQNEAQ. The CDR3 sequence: CASSLSGDLGYGYTF. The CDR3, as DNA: TGTGCCAGCAGCTTATCGGGAGATCTTGGCTATGGCTACACCTTC. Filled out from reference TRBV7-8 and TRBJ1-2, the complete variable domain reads GAGVSQSPRYKVAKRGQDVALRCDPISGHVSLFWYQQALGQGPEFLTYFQNEAQLDKSGLPSDRFFAERPEGSVSTLKIQRTQQEDSAVYLCASSLSGDLGYGYTFGSGTRLTVV.

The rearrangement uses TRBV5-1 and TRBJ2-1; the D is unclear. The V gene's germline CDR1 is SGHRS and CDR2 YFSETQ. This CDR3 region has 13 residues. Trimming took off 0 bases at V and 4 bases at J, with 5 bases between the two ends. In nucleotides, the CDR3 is TGCGCCAGCAGCTTGGGGCTATACAATGAGCAGTTCTTC. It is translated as CASSLGLYNEQFF.

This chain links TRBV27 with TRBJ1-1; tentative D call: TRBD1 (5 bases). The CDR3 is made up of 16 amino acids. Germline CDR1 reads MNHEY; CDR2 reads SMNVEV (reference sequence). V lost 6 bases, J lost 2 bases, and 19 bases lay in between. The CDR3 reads CASRKGAGPLNTEAFF. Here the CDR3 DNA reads TGTGCCAGCAGAAAAGGGGCAGGGCCCTTAAACACTGAAGCTTTCTTT.

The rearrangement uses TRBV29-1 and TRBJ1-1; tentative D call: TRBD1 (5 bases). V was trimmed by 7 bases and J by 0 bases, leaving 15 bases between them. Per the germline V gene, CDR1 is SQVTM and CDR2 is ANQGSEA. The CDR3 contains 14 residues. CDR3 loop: CSALSGTMNTEAFF. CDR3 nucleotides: TGCAGCGCATTGAGCGGGACCATGAACACTGAAGCTTTCTTT.

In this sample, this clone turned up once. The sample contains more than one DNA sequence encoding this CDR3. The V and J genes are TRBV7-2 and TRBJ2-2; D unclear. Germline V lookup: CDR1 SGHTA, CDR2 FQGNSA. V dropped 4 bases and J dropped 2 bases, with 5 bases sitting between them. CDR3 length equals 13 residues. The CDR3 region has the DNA TGTGCCAGCAGCTCTCCAAACACCGGGGAGCTGTTTTTT. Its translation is CASSSPNTGELFF.

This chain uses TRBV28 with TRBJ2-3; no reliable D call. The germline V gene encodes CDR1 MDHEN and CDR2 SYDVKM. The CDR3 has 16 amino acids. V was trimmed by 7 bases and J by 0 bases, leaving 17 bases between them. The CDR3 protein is CASTSAGSRSTDTQYF. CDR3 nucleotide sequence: TGTGCCAGCACCTCGGCAGGCTCAAGAAGCACAGATACGCAGTATTTT.

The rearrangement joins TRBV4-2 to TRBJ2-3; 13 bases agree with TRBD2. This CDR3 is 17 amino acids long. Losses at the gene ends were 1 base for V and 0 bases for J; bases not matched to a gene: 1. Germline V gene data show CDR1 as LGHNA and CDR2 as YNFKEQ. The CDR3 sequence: CASSQGLAGGSTDTQYF. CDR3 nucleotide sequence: TGTGCCAGCAGCCAAGGACTAGCGGGAGGAAGCACAGATACGCAGTATTTT.

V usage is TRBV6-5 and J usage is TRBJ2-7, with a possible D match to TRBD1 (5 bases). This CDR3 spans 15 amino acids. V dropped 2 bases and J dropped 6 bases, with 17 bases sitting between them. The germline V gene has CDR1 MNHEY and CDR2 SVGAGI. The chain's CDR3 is CASSYSGIGVVEQYF. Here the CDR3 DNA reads TGTGCCAGCAGTTACAGTGGGATAGGGGTGGTCGAGCAGTACTTC.

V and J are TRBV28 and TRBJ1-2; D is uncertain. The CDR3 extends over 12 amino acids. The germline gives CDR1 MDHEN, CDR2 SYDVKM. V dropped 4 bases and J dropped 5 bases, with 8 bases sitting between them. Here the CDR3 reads CASSSLRYGYTF. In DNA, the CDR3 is TGTGCCAGCAGTTCCCTCCGATATGGCTACACCTTC.

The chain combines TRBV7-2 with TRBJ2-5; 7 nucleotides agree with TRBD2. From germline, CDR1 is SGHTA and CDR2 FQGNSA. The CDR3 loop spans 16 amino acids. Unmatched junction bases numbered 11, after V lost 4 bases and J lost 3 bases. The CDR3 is CASSSSGVFGEETQYF. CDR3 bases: TGTGCCAGCAGCTCAAGCGGGGTTTTCGGAGAAGAGACCCAGTACTTC.

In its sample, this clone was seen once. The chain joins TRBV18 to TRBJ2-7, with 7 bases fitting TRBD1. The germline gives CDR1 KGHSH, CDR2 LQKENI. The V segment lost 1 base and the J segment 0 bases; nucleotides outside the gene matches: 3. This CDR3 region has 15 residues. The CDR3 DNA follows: TGTGCCAGCTCACCACTTGGGACAGTCTCCTACGAGCAGTACTTC. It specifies CASSPLGTVSYEQYF.

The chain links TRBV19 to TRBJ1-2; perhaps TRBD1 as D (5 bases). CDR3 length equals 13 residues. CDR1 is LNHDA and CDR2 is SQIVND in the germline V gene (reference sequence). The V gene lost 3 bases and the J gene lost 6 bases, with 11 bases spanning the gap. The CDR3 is CASSIGTSNGYTF. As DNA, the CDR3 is TGTGCCAGTAGTATCGGGACTTCAAATGGCTACACCTTC.

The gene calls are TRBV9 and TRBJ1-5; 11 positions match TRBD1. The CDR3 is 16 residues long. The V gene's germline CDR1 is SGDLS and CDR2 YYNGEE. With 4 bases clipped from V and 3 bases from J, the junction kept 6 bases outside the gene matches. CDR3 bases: TGTGCCAGCAGCCCAGGGACAGGGGGTCTCAATCAGCCCCAGCATTTT. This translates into CASSPGTGGLNQPQHF.

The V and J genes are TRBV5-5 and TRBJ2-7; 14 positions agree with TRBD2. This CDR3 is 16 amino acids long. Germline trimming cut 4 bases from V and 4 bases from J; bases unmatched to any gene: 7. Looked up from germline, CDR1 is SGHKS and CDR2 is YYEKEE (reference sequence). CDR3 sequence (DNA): TGTGCCAGCAGCCCAGGACTAGCGGGGGGCATGTACGAGCAGTACTTC. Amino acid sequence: CASSPGLAGGMYEQYF. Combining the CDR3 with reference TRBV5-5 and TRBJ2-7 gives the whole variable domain DAGVTQSPTHLIKTRGQQVTLRCSPISGHKSVSWYQQVLGQGPQFIFQYYEKEERGRGNFPDRFSARQFPNYSSELNVNALLLGDSALYLCASSPGLAGGMYEQYFGPGTRLTVT.